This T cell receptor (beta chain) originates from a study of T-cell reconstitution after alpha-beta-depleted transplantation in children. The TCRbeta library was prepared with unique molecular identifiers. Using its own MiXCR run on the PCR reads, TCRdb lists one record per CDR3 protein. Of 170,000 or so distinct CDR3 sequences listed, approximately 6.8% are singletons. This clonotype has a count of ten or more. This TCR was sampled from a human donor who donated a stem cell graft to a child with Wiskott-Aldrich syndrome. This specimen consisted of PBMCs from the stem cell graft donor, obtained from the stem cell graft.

CDR3 bases: TGTGCCAGCAGTGAAGCAACTGAAGCTTTCTTT. Translation gives CASSEATEAFF. V and J are TRBV2 and TRBJ1-1; D not resolved. V dropped 0 bases and J dropped 5 bases, with 1 base sitting between them. Germline V gives CDR1 SNHLY, CDR2 FYNNEI. There are 11 residues in the CDR3.